This entry is about one TCR beta chain. Antigen unknown. The sample originates from a study of T cell responses to AZD1222 COVID-19 vaccine. Second doses were pooled across both intervals (about 4 or about 12 weeks). The data were produced by immunoSEQ multiplex PCR, yet TCRdb's version contains in-frame clones alone and is incomplete. This sample yields 130,000 or so clones, of which roughly 87% are seen a single time; roughly 5.2% belongs to the top ten. Overall study results and limits: Among vaccine-associated CD4 TCRs, coverage spanned spike, with dominance at 160-218 and 743-854. Unmutated variant regions are reportedly targeted by nearly half of spike-specific TCRs.

The sequenced sample was peripheral blood, obtained 28 days after the second AZD1222 dose. The TCR originated in an adult who received the AZD1222 COVID-19 vaccine.

The CDR3 here is CASSEVGGGVGSPLHF. The CDR3 bases are TGTGCCAGCAGTGAAGTCGGGGGAGGGGTTGGATCACCCCTCCACTTT. J is TRBJ1-6 and V is TRBV6-1; possible D gene TRBD1, 5 bases. The V end was cut by 1 base, the J end by 10 bases, with 17 bases between. CDR3 size: 16 residues. CDR1 is MNHNS, CDR2 SASEGT, per germline.